These T cell receptor beta chains were read from a single sample in a study of chemoradiotherapy in HPV16-positive cancers. Sequenced by immunoSEQ multiplex PCR; TCRdb stores in-frame clones only, minus some. The sample lists nearly 2,500 clones, about 80% occurring once. The specimen was tumor tissue, collected from a patient who underwent chemoradiotherapy. These receptors were taken from a human donor with HPV-associated anogenital cancer. CDR3s include the opening cysteine and the closing phenylalanine or tryptophan. Each record gives: D gene, clone size, V gene, J gene, CDR3 DNA, CDR3 protein. The D gene is left open where the match is weak. Size tells how often a clone was seen (once, few, many) or the class of an expanded clone, and some rows leave it out.

d_gene: TRBD1
abundance: NA
v_gene: TRBV5-4
j_gene: TRBJ1-2
CDR3nt: TGTGCCAGCAGCCCCAGAACAGGGGTACGCGGCTACACCTTC
CDR3aa: CASSPRTGVRGYTF

d_gene: NA
abundance: NA
v_gene: TRBV7-2
j_gene: TRBJ2-7
CDR3nt: TGTGCCAGCAGCTTAGGCGACGGCACCTACGAGCAGTACTTC
CDR3aa: CASSLGDGTYEQYF

d_gene: NA
abundance: NA
v_gene: TRBV4-2
j_gene: TRBJ1-1
CDR3nt: TGTGCCAGCAGCCAAGACACGGATTGGCGTAAGAACACTGAAGCTTTCTTT
CDR3aa: CASSQDTDWRKNTEAFF

d_gene: TRBD2
abundance: NA
v_gene: TRBV18
j_gene: TRBJ2-1
CDR3nt: TGTGCCAGCTCACCAACTAGCGGGACGCAAAATGAGCAGTTCTTC
CDR3aa: CASSPTSGTQNEQFF

d_gene: TRBD2
abundance: NA
v_gene: TRBV28
j_gene: TRBJ2-7
CDR3nt: TGTGCCAGCAATGCCATCTGGGAGGGACTCGAGCAGTACTTC
CDR3aa: CASNAIWEGLEQYF

d_gene: NA
abundance: NA
v_gene: TRBV27
j_gene: TRBJ1-6
CDR3nt: TGTGCCAGCAGTTTAATAAATTCACCCCTCCACTTT
CDR3aa: CASSLINSPLHF

d_gene: NA
abundance: NA
v_gene: TRBV11-2
j_gene: TRBJ2-2
CDR3nt: TGTGCCAGCAGGGGGTTTGAAGGATCGTCCACCGGGGAGCTGTTTTTT
CDR3aa: CASRGFEGSSTGELFF

d_gene: NA
abundance: NA
v_gene: TRBV7-9
j_gene: TRBJ1-4
CDR3nt: TGTGCCAGCAGCCACGGGGGGATTAATGAAAAACTGTTTTTT
CDR3aa: CASSHGGINEKLFF

d_gene: TRBD2
abundance: NA
v_gene: TRBV7-3
j_gene: TRBJ2-5
CDR3nt: TGTGCCAGCAGCAAAGGCCCAGGTCCGGGAGGAACCCAGTACTTC
CDR3aa: CASSKGPGPGGTQYF

d_gene: TRBD2
abundance: NA
v_gene: TRBV5-4
j_gene: TRBJ2-3
CDR3nt: TGTGCCAGCAGCTTGGGTGCGGGAGTTGTAGATACGCAGTATTTT
CDR3aa: CASSLGAGVVDTQYF

d_gene: NA
abundance: NA
v_gene: TRBV28
j_gene: TRBJ1-2
CDR3nt: TGTGCCAGCAGTTTGGGGGTTGGTGGGAAATATGGCTACACCTTC
CDR3aa: CASSLGVGGKYGYTF

d_gene: TRBD2
abundance: NA
v_gene: TRBV6-4
j_gene: TRBJ2-2
CDR3nt: TGTGCCAGCAGTGCTAGCGGGAGCACCGGGGAGCTGTTTTTT
CDR3aa: CASSASGSTGELFF

d_gene: TRBD2
abundance: NA
v_gene: TRBV4-3
j_gene: TRBJ2-4
CDR3nt: TGCGCCAGCAGCCAAAATCCATCGTGGACTAGCGGGAGTTCCAAAAACATTCAGTACTTC
CDR3aa: CASSQNPSWTSGSSKNIQYF

d_gene: NA
abundance: few
v_gene: TRBV4-2
j_gene: TRBJ2-7
CDR3nt: TGTGCCAGCAGCCAAGATCGGAGCAGCTCCTACGAGCAGTACTTC
CDR3aa: CASSQDRSSSYEQYF

d_gene: NA
abundance: NA
v_gene: TRBV6-5
j_gene: TRBJ1-1
CDR3nt: TGTGCCAGCAACGACGGGGGGAGCACTGAAGCTTTCTTT
CDR3aa: CASNDGGSTEAFF

d_gene: TRBD1
abundance: few
v_gene: TRBV7-9
j_gene: TRBJ1-1
CDR3nt: TGTGCCAGCAGCCCACCCATGGCGGGACAGGGTGCTGAAGCTTTCTTT
CDR3aa: CASSPPMAGQGAEAFF

d_gene: NA
abundance: NA
v_gene: TRBV5-4
j_gene: TRBJ2-1
CDR3nt: TGTGCCAGCAGCTTAAAGACAGGATACAATGAGCAGTTCTTC
CDR3aa: CASSLKTGYNEQFF

d_gene: TRBD2
abundance: NA
v_gene: TRBV7-3
j_gene: TRBJ2-1
CDR3nt: TGTGCCAGCAGCCCCGAAGCGACTAGCGGGAGGCATGAGCAGTTCTTC
CDR3aa: CASSPEATSGRHEQFF

d_gene: TRBD1
abundance: few
v_gene: TRBV23-1
j_gene: TRBJ1-5
CDR3nt: TGCGCCAGCAGCGAGACAGGGGGTAGCAATCAGCCCCAGCATTTT
CDR3aa: CASSETGGSNQPQHF

d_gene: TRBD1
abundance: NA
v_gene: TRBV2
j_gene: TRBJ2-2
CDR3nt: TGTGCCAGCAGTACTACAGGGGCCGGGGAGCTGTTTTTT
CDR3aa: CASSTTGAGELFF

d_gene: TRBD2
abundance: large
v_gene: TRBV4-2
j_gene: TRBJ2-7
CDR3nt: TGTGCCAGCAGCCGGTTAGCGGGAACGGGGGAGCAGTACTTC
CDR3aa: CASSRLAGTGEQYF

d_gene: NA
abundance: NA
v_gene: TRBV6-5
j_gene: TRBJ2-7
CDR3nt: TGTGCCAGCAGAGTCAGGTCTGCATCCTACGAGCAGTACTTC
CDR3aa: CASRVRSASYEQYF

d_gene: NA
abundance: NA
v_gene: TRBV9
j_gene: TRBJ1-5
CDR3nt: TGTGCCAGCAGCGTAGGGCAGGATCCTTCTCAGCCCCAGCATTTT
CDR3aa: CASSVGQDPSQPQHF

d_gene: NA
abundance: NA
v_gene: TRBV19
j_gene: TRBJ2-6
CDR3nt: TGTGCCAGTAGTATACAGGAGGGATCTGGGGCCAACGTCCTGACTTTC
CDR3aa: CASSIQEGSGANVLTF

d_gene: NA
abundance: NA
v_gene: TRBV4-1
j_gene: TRBJ2-7
CDR3nt: TGCGCCAGCAGCCATCAGATCCAGGGACTTCCTTATGAGCAGTACTTC
CDR3aa: CASSHQIQGLPYEQYF

d_gene: TRBD1
abundance: NA
v_gene: TRBV6-6
j_gene: TRBJ1-4
CDR3nt: TGTGCCAGCAGCAGGGACAGGGATGAAAAACTGTTTTTT
CDR3aa: CASSRDRDEKLFF

d_gene: NA
abundance: once
v_gene: TRBV13
j_gene: TRBJ2-3
CDR3nt: TGTGCCAGCAGCTTAGTAGCGGAATACACAGATACGCAGTATTTT
CDR3aa: CASSLVAEYTDTQYF

d_gene: TRBD2
abundance: NA
v_gene: TRBV5-5
j_gene: TRBJ2-1
CDR3nt: TGTGCCAGCAGCCCTGGACTAGCGGGTAACAAAAACAATGAGCAGTTCTTC
CDR3aa: CASSPGLAGNKNNEQFF

d_gene: NA
abundance: NA
v_gene: TRBV15
j_gene: TRBJ2-7
CDR3nt: TGTGCCACCAGCAAAGAGGTCAGGAACTACGAGCAGTACTTC
CDR3aa: CATSKEVRNYEQYF

d_gene: NA
abundance: few
v_gene: TRBV28
j_gene: TRBJ2-7
CDR3nt: TGTGCCAGCACCCCCTTTGGGGGGAGTGTACACGAGCAGTACTTC
CDR3aa: CASTPFGGSVHEQYF

d_gene: NA
abundance: NA
v_gene: TRBV19
j_gene: TRBJ2-5
CDR3nt: TGTGCCAGTAGCCTCGGACGGGCACAAGAGACCCAGTACTTC
CDR3aa: CASSLGRAQETQYF

d_gene: NA
abundance: few
v_gene: TRBV19
j_gene: TRBJ1-5
CDR3nt: TGTGCCAGTAGTATGATTGGGGGCGGAGGTCAGCCCCAGCATTTT
CDR3aa: CASSMIGGGGQPQHF

d_gene: TRBD1
abundance: NA
v_gene: TRBV19
j_gene: TRBJ2-6
CDR3nt: TGTGCCAGTAGCCGCGGCGGGACAGGGGGAAGCTCTGGGGCCAACGTCCTGACTTTC
CDR3aa: CASSRGGTGGSSGANVLTF

d_gene: NA
abundance: NA
v_gene: TRBV2
j_gene: TRBJ1-2
CDR3nt: TGTGCCAGCAGTGAATGGGTGCGTGCAGGGACCACAATATATGGCTACACCTTC
CDR3aa: CASSEWVRAGTTIYGYTF

d_gene: TRBD1
abundance: NA
v_gene: TRBV30
j_gene: TRBJ1-6
CDR3nt: TGTGCCTGGAGTGTGGGGACAGGGAATTCACCCCTCCACTTT
CDR3aa: CAWSVGTGNSPLHF

d_gene: TRBD1
abundance: NA
v_gene: TRBV28
j_gene: TRBJ1-2
CDR3nt: TGTGCCAGCAAGGGGACAGGGGCCCTCTATGGCTACACCTTC
CDR3aa: CASKGTGALYGYTF

d_gene: TRBD2
abundance: NA
v_gene: TRBV27
j_gene: TRBJ2-2
CDR3nt: TGTGCCAGCAGTCTAGCGGGAGGAGACACCGGGGAGCTGTTTTTT
CDR3aa: CASSLAGGDTGELFF

d_gene: NA
abundance: NA
v_gene: TRBV7-9
j_gene: TRBJ2-3
CDR3nt: TGTGCCAGCGGGAGTTCAGATACGCAGTATTTT
CDR3aa: CASGSSDTQYF

d_gene: TRBD2
abundance: NA
v_gene: TRBV7-6
j_gene: TRBJ2-3
CDR3nt: TGTGCCAGCAGCCAGACTAGCGGGAGAGTTAGCACAGATACGCAGTATTTT
CDR3aa: CASSQTSGRVSTDTQYF

d_gene: TRBD2
abundance: NA
v_gene: TRBV5-6
j_gene: TRBJ2-5
CDR3nt: TGTGCCAGCAGCTTCCTCGGACTAGCGGGAGGGGAGACCCAGTACTTC
CDR3aa: CASSFLGLAGGETQYF

d_gene: TRBD2
abundance: NA
v_gene: TRBV5-6
j_gene: TRBJ2-3
CDR3nt: TGTGCCAGCAGCTTGTTCCGAACAGGACTAGCGACAACAGATACGCAGTATTTT
CDR3aa: CASSLFRTGLATTDTQYF

d_gene: TRBD1
abundance: NA
v_gene: TRBV7-9
j_gene: TRBJ1-1
CDR3nt: TGTGCCAGCAGATCTACCGGGACAGTGAGTGAAGCTTTCTTT
CDR3aa: CASRSTGTVSEAFF

d_gene: TRBD1
abundance: NA
v_gene: TRBV7-9
j_gene: TRBJ2-6
CDR3nt: TGTGCCAGCAGGTTCAGTCAGGGGGCTTTATCTGGGGCCAACGTCCTGACTTTC
CDR3aa: CASRFSQGALSGANVLTF

d_gene: TRBD2
abundance: NA
v_gene: TRBV28
j_gene: TRBJ2-1
CDR3nt: TGTGCCAGCAGTGGGCTAGCGGGAGGGTACAATGAGCAGTTCTTC
CDR3aa: CASSGLAGGYNEQFF

d_gene: NA
abundance: few
v_gene: TRBV5-6
j_gene: TRBJ1-5
CDR3nt: TGTGCCAGCAGCGTGACTCCGGATCAGCCCCAGCATTTT
CDR3aa: CASSVTPDQPQHF

d_gene: NA
abundance: NA
v_gene: TRBV6-6
j_gene: TRBJ1-5
CDR3nt: TGTGCCAGCAGTGACCCGGACGGAAACAATCAGCCCCAGCATTTT
CDR3aa: CASSDPDGNNQPQHF

d_gene: NA
abundance: NA
v_gene: TRBV9
j_gene: TRBJ1-3
CDR3nt: TGTGCCAGCAGCGTAGACTGGGGCTCTGGAAACACCATATATTTT
CDR3aa: CASSVDWGSGNTIYF